This T cell receptor beta chain was found in a study of shared clonotypes between healthy human individuals. Study conclusions and caveats: Non-shared clonotypes displayed generation probabilities falling below those of clonotypes present in all four donors. Only blood was sampled; tissue repertoires likely differ.

Comment on this clone: Its target is unknown.

Both subsets, CD45RA+ naive and CD45RA-negative memory, were split from the CD4+ cells. Produced via immunoSEQ multiplex PCR; TCRdb's table is partial and in-frame only. The profile shows under 850,000 clones, roughly two thirds of them singletons. Trimming took 4 bases from V and 6 from J, leaving 12 bases between them. CDR1 is SGHNT, CDR2 YYREEE, per germline (reference sequence). The CDR3 has 13 residues. Sequencing used memory CD4+ T cells sorted from blood. Subset defined: CD45RA-negative fraction. This TCR came from a woman between 25 and 40 years old in good health. The chain is built from TRBV5-4 and TRBJ2-3; tentatively, D is TRBD2 (6 bases). The CDR3, as DNA: TGTGCCAGCAGCCGGGAGCCCGAGGATACGCAGTATTTT. Residues: CASSREPEDTQYF.